This TCR beta chain is from a study of cytomegalovirus exposure and HLA in healthy donors. Study-level information: The 100 to 150 validation repertoires and the approximately 630 first-cohort repertoires shared a platform, a later analysis reported. Whole-study results and caveats: Many donors shared some public TCRs, even though most TCR sequences were rare. The listing of 150 to 200 TCR beta chains classed them as cytomegalovirus-associated.

TCRdb's table, derived via immunoSEQ multiplex PCR, lists solely in-frame clones and lacks some. The data hold tens of thousands of clones, with approximately 94% observed a single time. V lost 2 bases and J lost 2; bases outside the gene matches: 9. Looked up from germline, CDR1 is SGHAT and CDR2 is FQNNGV. This CDR3 has 16 residues. Turning to this clone: Its antigen is still unknown.

J is TRBJ2-7 and V is TRBV11-2; 7 bases match TRBD2. The sample consisted of PBMCs. The sequence was collected from a young man in good health and CMV-seropositive. The CDR3 is CASSLLAGRGAYEQYF. CDR3 in DNA: TGTGCCAGCAGCTTATTGGCAGGACGGGGGGCCTACGAGCAGTACTTC.